Listed below are T cell receptor beta chains from one sample, sequenced in a study of siplizumab effects on memory and regulatory T cells. Here immunoSEQ multiplex PCR was the method, and the copy in TCRdb shows in-frame clones only, minus some. The table records about 72,000 clones, about 90% of them present only once. Sequencing used CD8+ T cells sorted from blood. These receptors originate from a human donor in good health. The CDR3 runs from the conserved cysteine through the conserved F or W. Fields, in order: J gene, clone size, D gene, V gene, CDR3 protein, CDR3 DNA. A D gene is named only where the DNA matches it firmly. Not every row has a clone size; where given, it reads once, few, many or a size class.

TRBJ2-5 | . | TRBD1 | TRBV7-9 | CASSLPGQGQETQYF | TGTGCCAGCAGCTTACCGGGACAGGGCCAAGAGACCCAGTACTTC
TRBJ2-7 | . | . | TRBV5-1 | CASSLGGIEQYF | TGCGCCAGCAGCTTGGGAGGGATCGAGCAGTACTTC
TRBJ2-2 | . | TRBD2 | TRBV2 | CASSEFLASGNTGELFF | TGTGCCAGCAGTGAATTTTTGGCTAGCGGGAACACCGGGGAGCTGTTTTTT
TRBJ2-7 | few | . | TRBV5-4 | CASSLIGESYEQYF | TGTGCCAGCAGCCTCATCGGGGAATCCTACGAGCAGTACTTC
TRBJ2-7 | . | TRBD1 | TRBV27 | CASSSGQPYEQYF | TGTGCCAGCAGTTCGGGACAGCCCTACGAGCAGTACTTC
TRBJ2-7 | . | TRBD1 | TRBV4-1 | CASSHRTGASYEQYF | TGCGCCAGCAGCCATCGGACAGGGGCTTCTTACGAGCAGTACTTC
TRBJ2-5 | . | . | TRBV5-1 | CASSFIAVLETQYF | TGCGCCAGCAGCTTCATCGCGGTCCTAGAGACCCAGTACTTC
TRBJ1-6 | . | . | TRBV5-1 | CASSLEGREIPPLHF | TGCGCCAGCAGCTTGGAAGGACGGGAGATTCCACCCCTCCACTTT
TRBJ2-1 | . | TRBD2 | TRBV27 | CASSLSMGLGAYNEQFF | TGTGCCAGCAGTTTATCGATGGGACTAGGGGCCTACAATGAGCAGTTCTTC
TRBJ2-3 | once | . | TRBV19 | CASSKQGDTQYF | TGTGCCAGTAGTAAGCAGGGAGATACGCAGTATTTT
TRBJ2-1 | . | . | TRBV7-8 | CASREGYNEQFF | TGTGCCAGCAGAGAGGGGTACAATGAGCAGTTCTTC
TRBJ1-3 | . | . | TRBV27 | CASSSGNTIYF | TGTGCCAGCAGTTCTGGAAACACCATATATTTT
TRBJ1-2 | . | TRBD1 | TRBV7-9 | CASSFSSQGRWGNYGYTF | TGTGCCAGCAGCTTTTCGTCACAGGGGCGGTGGGGTAACTATGGCTACACCTTC
TRBJ2-4 | . | TRBD1 | TRBV9 | CASSAYGQAANIQYF | TGTGCCAGCAGCGCCTATGGACAGGCGGCAAACATTCAGTACTTC
TRBJ2-1 | . | TRBD1 | TRBV2 | CASSADRGGNEQFF | TGTGCCAGCAGTGCGGACAGGGGAGGGAATGAGCAGTTCTTC
TRBJ1-5 | few | . | TRBV4-1 | CASSLGVGNQPQHF | TGCGCCAGCAGCCTGGGGGTCGGCAATCAGCCCCAGCATTTT
TRBJ2-7 | . | TRBD2 | TRBV4-2 | CASSPLAGSSYEQYF | TGTGCCAGCAGCCCCTTAGCGGGGAGCTCCTACGAGCAGTACTTC
TRBJ2-2 | . | . | TRBV15 | CATTIGTGSLTGELFF | TGTGCCACCACCATAGGGACGGGCTCGTTGACCGGGGAGCTGTTTTTT
TRBJ2-6 | . | . | TRBV21-1 | CASSPRLAGGPVSGANVLTF | TGTGCCAGCAGCCCGAGACTAGCGGGGGGTCCAGTCTCTGGGGCCAACGTCCTGACTTTC
TRBJ2-1 | . | . | TRBV6-1 | CASMAEAGIWDEQFF | TGTGCCAGCATGGCGGAGGCGGGAATTTGGGATGAGCAGTTCTTC
TRBJ2-5 | . | . | TRBV11-3 | CASSSEGDRLTQYF | TGTGCCAGCAGCTCGGAGGGGGACCGGTTGACCCAGTACTTC
TRBJ2-6 | . | TRBD1 | TRBV7-9 | CASSPRDRTGANVLTF | TGTGCCAGCAGCCCCCGGGACAGAACTGGGGCCAACGTCCTGACTTTC
TRBJ2-7 | . | . | TRBV7-9 | CASSFGYGEQYF | TGTGCCAGCAGCTTTGGTTACGGGGAGCAGTACTTC
TRBJ2-1 | . | TRBD2 | TRBV27 | CASSWTSGGRYEQFF | TGTGCCAGCAGTTGGACTAGCGGGGGTCGGTATGAGCAGTTCTTC
TRBJ1-1 | . | . | TRBV7-6 | CASSQITAMNTEAFF | TGTGCCAGCAGCCAGATCACGGCCATGAACACTGAAGCTTTCTTT
TRBJ2-1 | . | TRBD2 | TRBV29-1 | CSVEDGRGTAPSGRKSSYNEQFF | TGCAGCGTTGAAGATGGCCGAGGGACAGCTCCTAGCGGGAGGAAAAGCTCCTACAATGAGCAGTTCTTC
TRBJ2-7 | . | . | TRBV30 | CAWDSGGLGYEQYF | TGTGCCTGGGACAGCGGTGGGCTAGGGTACGAGCAGTACTTC
TRBJ2-7 | once | . | TRBV5-4 | CASSFQGSDEQYF | TGTGCCAGCAGCTTTCAGGGATCCGACGAGCAGTACTTC
TRBJ2-1 | . | TRBD2 | TRBV7-7 | CASSPGLAGASSYNEQFF | TGTGCCAGCAGCCCGGGACTAGCGGGGGCGAGCTCCTACAATGAGCAGTTCTTC
TRBJ2-3 | . | . | TRBV6-6 | CASSYLGVDTQYF | TGTGCCAGCAGTTACCTTGGGGTAGATACGCAGTATTTT
TRBJ2-7 | . | . | TRBV6-5 | CASSRTGTYEQYF | TGTGCCAGCAGCAGGACGGGGACCTACGAGCAGTACTTC
TRBJ2-1 | . | . | TRBV19 | CASSWSGFSYNEQFF | TGTGCCAGTAGCTGGAGTGGATTCAGTTACAATGAGCAGTTCTTC
TRBJ2-5 | . | . | TRBV27 | CASSLQGQETQYF | TGTGCCAGCAGTTTGCAGGGTCAAGAGACCCAGTACTTC
TRBJ1-2 | . | . | TRBV7-7 | CASSLTGPYGYTF | TGTGCCAGCAGCTTAACAGGGCCCTATGGCTACACCTTC
TRBJ1-1 | . | . | TRBV20-1 | CSARSAAEAFF | TGCAGTGCTAGATCCGCTGCTGAAGCTTTCTTT
TRBJ1-1 | . | . | TRBV19 | CASDWGGTNTEAFF | TGTGCCAGCGACTGGGGTGGAACTAACACTGAAGCTTTCTTT
TRBJ2-3 | . | TRBD2 | TRBV7-9 | CASSTLAGGSDTQYF | TGTGCCAGCAGCACTCTAGCGGGGGGGTCAGATACGCAGTATTTT
TRBJ1-2 | . | . | TRBV19 | CASSPGPYYGYTF | TGTGCCAGTAGCCCGGGACCCTACTACGGCTACACCTTC
TRBJ2-2 | . | . | TRBV7-9 | CASSLVVDGELFF | TGTGCCAGCAGCTTAGTTGTGGACGGGGAGCTGTTTTTT
TRBJ1-2 | . | . | TRBV25-1 | CASSEYYPVYYGYTF | TGTGCCAGCAGTGAATATTATCCAGTATACTATGGCTACACCTTC